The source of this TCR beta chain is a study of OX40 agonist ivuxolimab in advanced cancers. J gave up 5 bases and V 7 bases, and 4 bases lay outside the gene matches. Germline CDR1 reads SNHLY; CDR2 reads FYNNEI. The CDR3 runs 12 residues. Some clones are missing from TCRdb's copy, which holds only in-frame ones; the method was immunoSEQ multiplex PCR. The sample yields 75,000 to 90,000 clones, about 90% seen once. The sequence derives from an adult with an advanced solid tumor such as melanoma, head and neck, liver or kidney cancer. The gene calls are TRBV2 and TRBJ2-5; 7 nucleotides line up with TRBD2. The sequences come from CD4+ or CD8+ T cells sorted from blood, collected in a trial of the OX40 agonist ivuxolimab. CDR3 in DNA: TGTGCCAGCATGTGGGGGGGGGAGACCCAGTACTTC. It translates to CASMWGGETQYF.